The rows below give T cell receptor beta chains drawn from one sample of a study of control samples from healthy donors and cancer patients. The table came from immunoSEQ multiplex PCR; TCRdb's copy has only in-frame clones and leaves some out. The sample has some 100,000 clones; 90% are singletons. The specimen sequenced was blood. The source of these receptors is a human donor in good health. The donor label of this sample is uncertain. CDR3s include the opening cysteine and the closing phenylalanine or tryptophan. The order of the fields is clone size, D gene, J gene, V gene, CDR3 protein, CDR3 DNA. A D gene is named only where the DNA matches it firmly. Clone size is not always given. Where it is, it says once, few, many or a class for expanded clones.

clone size: few; D gene: -; J gene: TRBJ1-2; V gene: TRBV7-9; CDR3 protein: CASSLIKEIYGYTF; CDR3 DNA: TGTGCCAGCAGCTTAATCAAGGAGATCTATGGCTACACCTTC
clone size: few; D gene: TRBD2; J gene: TRBJ2-1; V gene: TRBV7-2; CDR3 protein: CASSLQAGVFNEQFF; CDR3 DNA: TGTGCCAGCAGCTTACAAGCGGGGGTATTCAATGAGCAGTTCTTC
clone size: few; D gene: TRBD1; J gene: TRBJ1-6; V gene: TRBV18; CDR3 protein: CASSLYRDRDYNSPLHF; CDR3 DNA: TGTGCCAGCTCACTCTACCGGGACAGGGACTATAATTCACCCCTCCACTTT
clone size: -; D gene: -; J gene: TRBJ2-5; V gene: TRBV2; CDR3 protein: CASSEGEDSQETQYF; CDR3 DNA: TGTGCCAGCAGTGAAGGAGAGGACAGTCAAGAGACCCAGTACTTC
clone size: -; D gene: TRBD2; J gene: TRBJ2-2; V gene: TRBV5-1; CDR3 protein: CASSQGLSGGPVTGELFF; CDR3 DNA: TGCGCCAGCAGCCAAGGGCTTAGCGGGGGCCCTGTCACCGGGGAGCTGTTTTTT
clone size: -; D gene: TRBD1; J gene: TRBJ1-4; V gene: TRBV7-9; CDR3 protein: CASSVPGQGEEKLFF; CDR3 DNA: TGTGCCAGCAGCGTCCCGGGACAGGGGGAAGAAAAACTGTTTTTT
clone size: -; D gene: -; J gene: TRBJ1-1; V gene: TRBV7-9; CDR3 protein: CASSFPTIKNTEAFF; CDR3 DNA: TGTGCCAGCAGCTTCCCCACAATAAAGAACACTGAAGCTTTCTTT
clone size: -; D gene: TRBD1; J gene: TRBJ2-1; V gene: TRBV5-6; CDR3 protein: CASSLWDRRYNEQFF; CDR3 DNA: TGTGCCAGCAGCTTGTGGGACAGACGCTACAATGAGCAGTTCTTC
clone size: -; D gene: TRBD1; J gene: TRBJ1-2; V gene: TRBV7-9; CDR3 protein: CASSLAQGEPRHTF; CDR3 DNA: TGTGCCAGCAGCTTAGCTCAGGGGGAACCCAGGCACACCTTC
clone size: -; D gene: -; J gene: TRBJ1-3; V gene: TRBV3-1/TRBV3-2; CDR3 protein: CASSQVSWADSGNTIYF; CDR3 DNA: TGTGCCAGCAGCCAAGTTTCCTGGGCGGACTCTGGAAACACCATATATTTT
clone size: -; D gene: TRBD1; J gene: TRBJ1-5; V gene: TRBV28; CDR3 protein: CASRKTGVYSNQPQHF; CDR3 DNA: TGTGCCAGCAGGAAAACAGGGGTCTATAGCAATCAGCCCCAGCATTTT
clone size: -; D gene: TRBD1; J gene: TRBJ2-7; V gene: TRBV7-2; CDR3 protein: CASSLVGQGVGEQYF; CDR3 DNA: TGTGCCAGCAGCTTGGTGGGACAGGGTGTGGGCGAGCAGTACTTC
clone size: -; D gene: TRBD2; J gene: TRBJ2-1; V gene: TRBV7-3; CDR3 protein: CASSLLAGSYNEQFF; CDR3 DNA: TGTGCCAGCAGCCTCCTAGCGGGGAGCTACAATGAGCAGTTCTTC
clone size: -; D gene: -; J gene: TRBJ1-2; V gene: TRBV6-1; CDR3 protein: CASSDIQANYGYTF; CDR3 DNA: TGTGCCAGCAGTGACATCCAGGCTAACTATGGCTACACCTTC
clone size: -; D gene: -; J gene: TRBJ1-6; V gene: TRBV27; CDR3 protein: CASSSQWTADSPLHF; CDR3 DNA: TGTGCCAGCAGTTCCCAATGGACGGCTGATTCACCCCTCCACTTT
clone size: -; D gene: -; J gene: TRBJ2-1; V gene: TRBV7-9; CDR3 protein: CASSLSYNEQFF; CDR3 DNA: TGTGCCAGCAGCTTATCCTACAATGAGCAGTTCTTC
clone size: -; D gene: TRBD1; J gene: TRBJ2-5; V gene: TRBV5-6; CDR3 protein: CASSLIRAGGARETQYF; CDR3 DNA: TGTGCCAGCAGCTTAATCAGGGCAGGGGGCGCGAGAGAGACCCAGTACTTC
clone size: few; D gene: -; J gene: TRBJ1-1; V gene: TRBV10-3; CDR3 protein: CAIREPTGGAEAFF; CDR3 DNA: TGTGCCATCAGGGAGCCTACCGGGGGGGCTGAAGCTTTCTTT
clone size: -; D gene: -; J gene: TRBJ1-1; V gene: TRBV28; CDR3 protein: CASSKDGRNTEAFF; CDR3 DNA: TGTGCCAGCAGTAAAGACGGGAGGAACACTGAAGCTTTCTTT
clone size: -; D gene: TRBD1; J gene: TRBJ1-2; V gene: TRBV29-1; CDR3 protein: CSVRQGANYGYTF; CDR3 DNA: TGCAGCGTTAGACAGGGGGCAAACTATGGCTACACCTTC
clone size: -; D gene: TRBD1; J gene: TRBJ2-5; V gene: TRBV3-1/TRBV3-2; CDR3 protein: CASSPLWDRGLGETQYF; CDR3 DNA: TGTGCCAGCAGCCCCCTTTGGGACAGGGGGCTAGGAGAGACCCAGTACTTC
clone size: -; D gene: -; J gene: TRBJ1-1; V gene: TRBV28; CDR3 protein: CASSTTGHDTEAFF; CDR3 DNA: TGTGCCAGCAGCACTACCGGACACGACACTGAAGCTTTCTTT
clone size: -; D gene: -; J gene: TRBJ1-5; V gene: TRBV28; CDR3 protein: CASSLVVSNQPQHF; CDR3 DNA: TGTGCCAGCAGTTTAGTGGTAAGCAATCAGCCCCAGCATTTT
clone size: -; D gene: TRBD1; J gene: TRBJ2-2; V gene: TRBV6-6; CDR3 protein: CASRLSAGTGVGELFF; CDR3 DNA: TGTGCCAGCAGACTAAGCGCGGGGACAGGGGTCGGGGAGCTGTTTTTT
clone size: -; D gene: -; J gene: TRBJ1-5; V gene: TRBV24-1; CDR3 protein: CATSDFGIQPQHF; CDR3 DNA: TGTGCCACCAGTGATTTTGGGATTCAGCCCCAGCATTTT
clone size: -; D gene: -; J gene: TRBJ2-5; V gene: TRBV3-1/TRBV3-2; CDR3 protein: CASSSNQETQYF; CDR3 DNA: TGTGCCAGCAGCTCGAACCAAGAGACCCAGTACTTC
clone size: -; D gene: -; J gene: TRBJ1-2; V gene: TRBV30; CDR3 protein: CAWSVKGTYGYTF; CDR3 DNA: TGTGCCTGGAGTGTAAAGGGTACCTATGGCTACACCTTC
clone size: -; D gene: -; J gene: TRBJ1-2; V gene: TRBV19; CDR3 protein: CASSIATGDYGYTF; CDR3 DNA: TGTGCCAGTAGTATCGCGACAGGCGACTATGGCTACACCTTC
clone size: -; D gene: -; J gene: TRBJ1-1; V gene: TRBV5-1; CDR3 protein: CASSLGTVRDTEAFF; CDR3 DNA: TGCGCCAGCAGCTTGGGGACAGTCCGGGACACTGAAGCTTTCTTT
clone size: -; D gene: TRBD1; J gene: TRBJ1-6; V gene: TRBV28; CDR3 protein: CASTAPSRDRGLNSPLHF; CDR3 DNA: TGTGCCAGCACAGCCCCGTCCCGGGACAGGGGGTTAAATTCACCCCTCCACTTT
clone size: -; D gene: -; J gene: TRBJ2-5; V gene: TRBV25-1; CDR3 protein: CASSEYGAGFETQYF; CDR3 DNA: TGTGCCAGCAGTGAATACGGGGCAGGATTTGAGACCCAGTACTTC
clone size: once; D gene: TRBD1; J gene: TRBJ1-2; V gene: TRBV27; CDR3 protein: CASSRTPGQGAENYGYTF; CDR3 DNA: TGTGCCAGCAGCCGAACACCGGGACAGGGGGCCGAAAACTATGGCTACACCTTC
clone size: -; D gene: TRBD1; J gene: TRBJ1-5; V gene: TRBV6-1; CDR3 protein: CASSASTRDSLSNQPQHF; CDR3 DNA: TGTGCCAGCAGTGCCTCTACCCGGGACAGTCTTAGCAATCAGCCCCAGCATTTT
clone size: -; D gene: TRBD2; J gene: TRBJ2-7; V gene: TRBV27; CDR3 protein: CASSWNGGGAYEQYF; CDR3 DNA: TGTGCCAGCAGTTGGAATGGCGGGGGGGCCTACGAGCAGTACTTC
clone size: -; D gene: TRBD2; J gene: TRBJ2-1; V gene: TRBV5-4; CDR3 protein: CASSFDSGGNPYNEQFF; CDR3 DNA: TGTGCCAGCAGCTTTGATAGCGGGGGGAATCCCTACAATGAGCAGTTCTTC
clone size: -; D gene: TRBD1; J gene: TRBJ2-7; V gene: TRBV28; CDR3 protein: CASRGQGKYEQYF; CDR3 DNA: TGTGCCAGCAGAGGACAGGGAAAGTACGAGCAGTACTTC
clone size: -; D gene: -; J gene: TRBJ1-1; V gene: TRBV4-2; CDR3 protein: CASSPGAVMNTEAFF; CDR3 DNA: TGTGCCAGCAGCCCCGGAGCGGTCATGAACACTGAAGCTTTCTTT
clone size: -; D gene: -; J gene: TRBJ2-3; V gene: TRBV29-1; CDR3 protein: CSVPGVSTDTQYF; CDR3 DNA: TGCAGCGTCCCGGGGGTTAGCACAGATACGCAGTATTTT
clone size: -; D gene: -; J gene: TRBJ2-2; V gene: TRBV24-1; CDR3 protein: CATSSTDLNTGELFF; CDR3 DNA: TGTGCCACCTCGTCGACAGATTTGAACACCGGGGAGCTGTTTTTT
clone size: -; D gene: TRBD1; J gene: TRBJ1-1; V gene: TRBV11-2; CDR3 protein: CASSEGQGVITHTEAFF; CDR3 DNA: TGTGCCAGCAGCGAAGGACAGGGGGTAATAACACACACTGAAGCTTTCTTT
clone size: -; D gene: -; J gene: TRBJ1-6; V gene: TRBV2; CDR3 protein: CASWRASNSPLHF; CDR3 DNA: TGTGCCAGCTGGAGGGCTTCTAATTCACCCCTCCACTTT
clone size: -; D gene: TRBD1; J gene: TRBJ2-3; V gene: TRBV7-8; CDR3 protein: CASSLNRDRGRTDTQYF; CDR3 DNA: TGTGCCAGCAGCTTAAACAGGGACAGGGGGCGCACAGATACGCAGTATTTT
clone size: -; D gene: -; J gene: TRBJ1-3; V gene: TRBV6-5; CDR3 protein: CASNPMSGNTIYF; CDR3 DNA: TGTGCCAGCAACCCCATGTCTGGAAACACCATATATTTT
clone size: -; D gene: -; J gene: TRBJ1-5; V gene: TRBV27; CDR3 protein: CASSSTNYRGNQPQHF; CDR3 DNA: TGTGCCAGCAGTTCCACAAACTACCGAGGGAATCAGCCCCAGCATTTT
clone size: -; D gene: -; J gene: TRBJ1-6; V gene: TRBV5-1; CDR3 protein: CASSLASGSGNSPLHF; CDR3 DNA: TGCGCCAGCAGCTTGGCCTCGGGCAGTGGTAATTCACCCCTCCACTTT
clone size: -; D gene: -; J gene: TRBJ2-3; V gene: TRBV29-1; CDR3 protein: CSVEKPQGTQYF; CDR3 DNA: TGCAGCGTTGAAAAACCTCAAGGTACGCAGTATTTT
clone size: once; D gene: TRBD1; J gene: TRBJ2-7; V gene: TRBV20-1; CDR3 protein: CSASPQGYEQYF; CDR3 DNA: TGCAGTGCTAGTCCACAGGGGTACGAGCAGTACTTC
clone size: once; D gene: -; J gene: TRBJ1-6; V gene: TRBV7-8; CDR3 protein: CASSLADAGSPLHF; CDR3 DNA: TGTGCCAGCAGCTTAGCGGACGCGGGGTCACCCCTCCACTTT
clone size: -; D gene: TRBD2; J gene: TRBJ2-7; V gene: TRBV10-3; CDR3 protein: CAISELAGGPEYEQYF; CDR3 DNA: TGTGCCATCAGTGAGCTAGCGGGGGGGCCCGAATACGAGCAGTACTTC
clone size: -; D gene: -; J gene: TRBJ1-6; V gene: TRBV3-1/TRBV3-2; CDR3 protein: CASSQAHGPSLHF; CDR3 DNA: TGTGCCAGCAGCCAAGCGCACGGTCCCTCCCTCCACTTT
clone size: -; D gene: -; J gene: TRBJ2-3; V gene: TRBV24-1; CDR3 protein: CATSDTGTSEDTQYF; CDR3 DNA: TGTGCCACCAGTGATACAGGGACTTCCGAAGATACGCAGTATTTT
clone size: -; D gene: TRBD2; J gene: TRBJ2-3; V gene: TRBV25-1; CDR3 protein: CASSGLGRGGARDTQYF; CDR3 DNA: TGTGCCAGCAGTGGACTTGGTCGCGGGGGGGCCCGGGATACGCAGTATTTT
clone size: -; D gene: -; J gene: TRBJ2-1; V gene: TRBV19; CDR3 protein: CASSIGMGARDNEQFF; CDR3 DNA: TGTGCCAGTAGTATCGGTATGGGGGCTAGGGACAATGAGCAGTTCTTC